These 21 T cell receptor beta chains share one sample of origin, sequenced in a study of CD8 T cells in Susac syndrome. RNA totalling roughly 0.5 to 1 ug underwent reverse transcription with random hexamers. TCRdb reanalysed the immunoSEQ multiplex PCR reads using MiXCR and keeps one entry per CDR3 protein. The sample holds just over 80,000 distinct CDR3 sequences, approximately 94% seen once. Input material: CD8+ T cells from PBMCs. Source of these receptors: a human donor in good health.

The V gene is TRBV12-3 or TRBV12-4, the J gene TRBJ2-1; D is undetermined. V dropped 5 bases and J dropped 4 bases, with 9 bases sitting between them. This CDR3 region has 13 residues. CDR3 bases: TGTGCCAGCAGTGTCTTGGGATACAATGAGCAGTTCTTC. The encoded protein is CASSVLGYNEQFF.

This clonotype was detected a few times. The chain couples TRBV7-9 to TRBJ1-2; 7 bases align to TRBD1. The ends lost 2 bases at V and 3 bases at J; junction bases unmatched: 0. CDR1 is SEHNR, CDR2 FQNEAQ, per germline (reference sequence). CDR3 length equals 13 residues. CDR3 amino acids: CASSLTGDYGYTF. The CDR3 DNA is TGTGCCAGCAGCTTAACAGGGGACTATGGCTACACCTTC.

This rearrangement joins TRBV20-1 to TRBJ2-1, with TRBD2 as a possible D gene (5 bases). V shed 7 bases and J shed 3 bases, with 7 bases lying between them. Germline assignment: CDR1 DFQATT and CDR2 SNEGSKA (reference sequence). The CDR3 is 11 residues long. The CDR3 DNA is TGCAGTGTTCGGGACTACAATGAGCAGTTCTTC. This sequence encodes CSVRDYNEQFF.

CDR3 in DNA: TGTGCCAGCAGGTCGGGAGGGCTGGGCGAGCAGTACGTC. Encoded protein: CASRSGGLGEQYV. The rearrangement uses TRBV7-8 and TRBJ2-7; 8 nucleotides agree with TRBD2. Trimming removed 6 bases from V and 6 bases from J; junction bases left unmatched: 7. This CDR3 contains 13 residues. CDR1 and CDR2 from the germline V gene are SGHVS and FQNEAQ.

The rearrangement joins TRBV11-2 to TRBJ2-2; D unresolved. The V and J ends lost 10 bases and 7 bases respectively, with 10 bases between them. Germline CDR1 SGHAT, CDR2 FQNNGV. The CDR3 runs 11 residues. CDR3 nucleotides: TGTGCCACGAAGTACGTCGGGGAGCTGTTTTTT. Protein product: CATKYVGELFF.

The CDR3 spells CASSFVPASTDTQYF. In DNA form, the CDR3 reads TGTGCCAGCAGCTTTGTTCCGGCGAGCACAGATACGCAGTATTTT. The chain joins TRBV5-4 to TRBJ2-3, with D hard to call. V lost 2 bases and J lost 0, with 10 bases in between. From germline, CDR1 is SGHNT and CDR2 YYREEE (reference sequence). The CDR3 is made up of 15 amino acids.

This chain's CDR3 is CASSSQGPLNYGYTF. The CDR3 DNA reads TGTGCCAGCAGTTCCCAGGGACCCCTAAACTATGGCTACACCTTC. The chain employs TRBV6-5 and TRBJ1-2, with a weak D call TRBD1 (5 bases). V was cut by 4 bases and J by 2 bases, with 14 bases left in between. The CDR3 length is 15 residues. Looked up from germline, CDR1 is MNHEY and CDR2 is SVGAGI.

The V gene is TRBV29-1, the J gene TRBJ2-7, with D perhaps assigned TRBD1 or TRBD2 (5 bases each). V was trimmed by 6 bases and J by 4 bases, leaving 10 bases between them. Per germline, CDR1 SQVTM and CDR2 ANQGSEA. The CDR3 consists of 11 residues. CDR3 nucleotide sequence: TGCAGCGTGGGGACGGGTTACGAGCAGTACTTC. The encoded protein is CSVGTGYEQYF.

The chain links TRBV4-1 to TRBJ2-2; 12 positions match TRBD2. CDR1 is MGHRA and CDR2 is YSYEKL in the germline V gene. J lost 6 bases, V lost 4 bases, and 12 bases had no gene match. The CDR3 contains 18 residues. The chain's CDR3 is CASSLDSLLAGGAGELFF. CDR3 nucleotides: TGCGCCAGCAGCCTAGACTCCCTTCTAGCGGGAGGGGCCGGGGAGCTGTTTTTT.

This clonotype is medium-sized in the sample. The chain combines TRBV7-9 with TRBJ2-6; D is unresolved. The CDR3 consists of 13 residues. CDR1 and CDR2 from the germline V gene are SEHNR and FQNEAQ (reference sequence). Trimming removed 8 bases at V and 4 bases at J, with 9 bases between. CDR3 loop: CASQKDGANVLTF. DNA of the CDR3: TGTGCCAGCCAAAAGGACGGGGCCAACGTCCTGACTTTC.

The chain couples TRBV29-1 to TRBJ1-5; D call uncertain. The CDR3 totals 12 residues. In germline, CDR1 is SQVTM, CDR2 ANQGSEA. Trimming removed 4 bases at V and 3 bases at J, with 7 bases between. CDR3 protein: CSVGGNNQPQHF. CDR3 coding DNA: TGCAGCGTTGGGGGAAACAATCAGCCCCAGCATTTT.

The rearrangement joins TRBV6-1 to TRBJ2-7, with 10 nucleotides matching TRBD2. The CDR3 totals 19 residues. Germline CDR1 MNHNS, CDR2 SASEGT. Trimming cost V 1 base and J 0 bases; bases outside gene matches: 12. The CDR3 region is CASSEGGTSVTKSSYEQYV. As DNA, the CDR3 is TGTGCCAGCAGTGAAGGGGGGACTAGCGTGACGAAGAGCTCCTACGAGCAGTACGTC.

This chain links TRBV2 with TRBJ1-1; 10 bases are shared with TRBD1. The J segment lost 11 bases and the V segment lost 6 bases, leaving 0 bases of the junction unmatched. Germline CDR1 reads SNHLY; CDR2 reads FYNNEI. The CDR3 runs 10 residues. As DNA, the CDR3 is TGTGCCAGCAGGGGACAGGGGGCTTTCTTT. Translating gives CASRGQGAFF.

The DNA for the CDR3 is TGTGCCAGCAGTGAATACGGGACTAGCTCCAATGAGCAGTTCTTC. Protein sequence: CASSEYGTSSNEQFF. The chain links TRBV25-1 to TRBJ2-1; the match to TRBD2 covers 9 bases. The V gene end was trimmed by 0 bases and the J gene end by 6 bases; junction bases not matched to a gene: 3. The CDR3 runs to 15 residues. Germline CDR1 is MGHDK and CDR2 is SYGVNS.

The V and J genes are TRBV20-1 and TRBJ1-2; 7 bases are shared with TRBD1. Germline loops: CDR1 DFQATT, CDR2 SNEGSKA (reference sequence). Trimming cost V 0 bases and J 3 bases; bases outside gene matches: 7. The CDR3 runs 15 residues. In DNA, the CDR3 is TGCAGTGCTAGAGATTATGACAGGGTGTACTATGGCTACACCTTC. Amino acids: CSARDYDRVYYGYTF.

The chain couples TRBV4-1 to TRBJ2-3; no clear D gene. There are 17 residues in the CDR3. V was trimmed by 4 bases and J by 2 bases, leaving 19 bases between them. Germline CDR1 is MGHRA and CDR2 is YSYEKL. The CDR3 coding sequence is TGCGCCAGCAGCCCGTACCCTGACCCAGCCCCCACAGATACGCAGTATTTT. It specifies CASSPYPDPAPTDTQYF.

V and J are TRBV7-3 and TRBJ2-2; maybe TRBD2 (5 bases). V lost 0 bases and J 9 bases, leaving 8 bases between the germline ends. The CDR3 sequence is 13 residues long. The germline V gene encodes CDR1 SGHTA and CDR2 FQGTGA. DNA of the CDR3: TGTGCCAGCAGCTTAACTGACGGGAGGGAGCTGTTTTTT. Translation: CASSLTDGRELFF. Using reference TRBV7-3 and TRBJ2-2 for the parts outside the CDR3, the full variable domain is GAGVSQTPSNKVTEKGKYVELRCDPISGHTALYWYRQSLGQGPEFLIYFQGTGAADDSGLPNDRFFAVRPEGSVSTLKIQRTERGDSAVYLCASSLTDGRELFFGEGSRLTVL.

The gene calls are TRBV10-3 and TRBJ1-6; the D is unclear. The germline CDR1 and CDR2 sequences are ENHRY and SYGVKD. V dropped 4 bases and J dropped 7 bases, with 14 bases sitting between them. There are 15 residues in the CDR3. The CDR3 loop is CAISAGKVENSPLHF. The CDR3 DNA reads TGTGCCATCAGTGCGGGGAAGGTGGAAAATTCACCCCTCCACTTT.

The chain employs TRBV5-4 and TRBJ2-3, with 14 bases aligning to TRBD2. The V segment lost 3 bases and the J segment 2 bases; nucleotides outside the gene matches: 2. The germline V gene has CDR1 SGHNT and CDR2 YYREEE (reference sequence). This CDR3 has 16 amino acids. Here the CDR3 DNA reads TGTGCCAGCAGCTGGACTAGCGGGAGGAACACAGATACGCAGTATTTT. Residues: CASSWTSGRNTDTQYF.

The sample holds one count of this clonotype. In DNA, the CDR3 is TGCGCCAGCACTTTGGGGCCAGAGCTTCCTGGCACAGATACGCAGTATTTT. Translating it yields CASTLGPELPGTDTQYF. This chain connects TRBV4-1 to TRBJ2-3; D is perhaps TRBD1 (5 bases). The CDR3 consists of 17 residues. Germline values: CDR1 MGHRA, CDR2 YSYEKL. V was cut by 7 bases and J by 1 base, with 21 bases left in between.

Concerning this clonotype: The junction shows a germline mismatch at one end, possibly a read error. The chain couples TRBV6-1 to TRBJ2-1; 10 nucleotides agree with TRBD1. The CDR3 is made up of 15 amino acids. The germline gives CDR1 MNHNS, CDR2 SASEGT. CDR3 in amino acids: CASSEDRGLYNEQFF. The CDR3 coding sequence is TGTGCCAGCAGCGAAGACAGGGGGCTATACAATGAGCAGTTCTTC.